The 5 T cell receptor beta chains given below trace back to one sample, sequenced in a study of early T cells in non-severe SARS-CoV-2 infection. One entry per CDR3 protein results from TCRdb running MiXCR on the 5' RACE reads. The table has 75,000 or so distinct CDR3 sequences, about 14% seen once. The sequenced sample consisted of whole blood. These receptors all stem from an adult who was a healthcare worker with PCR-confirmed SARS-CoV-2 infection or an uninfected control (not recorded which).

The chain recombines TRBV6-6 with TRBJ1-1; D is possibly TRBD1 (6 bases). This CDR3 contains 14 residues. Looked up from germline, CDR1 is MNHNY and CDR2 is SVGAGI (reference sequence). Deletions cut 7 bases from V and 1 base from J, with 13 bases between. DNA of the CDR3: TGTGCCAGCACTCTAGGGGGGGGGAACACTGAAGCTTTCTTT. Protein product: CASTLGGGNTEAFF.

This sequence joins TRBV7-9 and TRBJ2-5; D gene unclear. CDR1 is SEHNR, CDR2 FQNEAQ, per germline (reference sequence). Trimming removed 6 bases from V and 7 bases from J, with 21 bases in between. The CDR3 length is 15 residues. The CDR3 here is CASRHTGLSEATQYF. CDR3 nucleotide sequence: TGTGCCAGCAGGCATACGGGCCTCAGCGAGGCGACCCAGTACTTC.

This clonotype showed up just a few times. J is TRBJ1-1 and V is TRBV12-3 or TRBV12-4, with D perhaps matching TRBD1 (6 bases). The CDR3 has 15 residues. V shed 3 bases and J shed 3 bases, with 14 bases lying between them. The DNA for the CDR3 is TGTGCCAGCAGTTTCAAGGGGGGGCGCGACACTGAAGCTTTCTTT. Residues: CASSFKGGRDTEAFF.

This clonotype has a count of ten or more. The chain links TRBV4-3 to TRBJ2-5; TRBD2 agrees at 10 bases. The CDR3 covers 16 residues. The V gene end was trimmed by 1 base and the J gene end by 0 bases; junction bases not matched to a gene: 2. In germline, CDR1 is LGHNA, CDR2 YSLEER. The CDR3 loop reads CASSQGLAGDQETQYF. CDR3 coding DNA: TGCGCCAGCAGCCAAGGACTAGCGGGCGACCAAGAGACCCAGTACTTC.

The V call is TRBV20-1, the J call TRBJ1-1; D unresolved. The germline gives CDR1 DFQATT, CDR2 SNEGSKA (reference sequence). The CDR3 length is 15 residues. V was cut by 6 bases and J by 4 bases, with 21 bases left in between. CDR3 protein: CSASKVTGGGTEAFF. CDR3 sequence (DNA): TGCAGTGCCTCAAAGGTCACGGGTGGTGGCACTGAAGCTTTCTTT.